The clone carrying this T cell receptor beta chain was observed a handful of times. This entry belongs to a study of blood T cell repertoires in COVID-19. The CDR3 is 15 residues long. V gave up 5 bases and J gave up 0 bases, with 12 bases separating them. Germline CDR1 is MNHEY and CDR2 is SMNVEV (reference sequence). Measured with immunoSEQ multiplex PCR; TCRdb has only the in-frame clones, and not every one. The sample yields about 480,000 clones, 85% to 90% seen once. Sequencing was done on a sample of peripheral blood. V is TRBV27 and J is TRBJ2-3, with a weak D call TRBD2 (5 bases). This clonotype was obtained from a woman between 50 and 59 years old with COVID-19, enrolled during active disease. CDR3 sequence: CASSPDYASTDTQYF. DNA for the CDR3: TGTGCCAGCAGTCCCGACTACGCTAGCACAGATACGCAGTATTTT.